Listed below are T cell receptor beta chains from one sample, sequenced in a study of shared clonotypes between healthy human individuals. The assay was immunoSEQ multiplex PCR, and TCRdb's table has in-frame clones only and misses some. This sample has roughly 450,000 clones, with roughly 78% found just once. Source material: PBMCs. All receptors come from a woman aged 40 to 49 in good health. Some clones in this sample may be carry-over from other donors' samples. Both conserved end residues are part of each CDR3. The D gene is left open where the match is weak. For some rows the clone size is stated as once, few or many, or as a class when expanded; others skip it.

>TRBV2|.|TRBJ2-7|.
CASKGSGYEQYF
TGTGCCAGCAAGGGTAGCGGCTACGAGCAGTACTTC
>TRBV28|many|TRBJ2-3|.
CASSLGPKFTDTQYF
TGTGCCAGCAGTTTGGGACCTAAATTCACAGATACGCAGTATTTT
>TRBV7-8|.|TRBJ2-7|TRBD1
CASSLGRGRYEQYF
TGTGCCAGCAGCTTAGGAAGGGGGCGTTACGAGCAGTACTTC
>TRBV7-3|.|TRBJ1-6|TRBD1
CASSPTGGNSPLHF
TGTGCCAGCAGCCCGACAGGGGGTAATTCACCCCTCCACTTT
>TRBV6-6|.|TRBJ2-2|.
CASSYTRLGTGELFF
TGTGCCAGCAGTTACACTAGACTAGGCACCGGGGAGCTGTTTTTT
>TRBV5-1|.|TRBJ2-7|TRBD1
CASSTEGQGYEQYF
TGCGCCAGCAGCACCGAGGGACAGGGCTACGAGCAGTACTTC
>TRBV5-5|once|TRBJ1-5|.
CASSLAGDQPQHF
TGTGCCAGCAGCCTCGCAGGGGATCAGCCCCAGCATTTT
>TRBV6-5|.|TRBJ1-5|.
CASRPSPHNQPQHF
TGTGCCAGCAGGCCCTCCCCACACAATCAGCCCCAGCATTTT
>TRBV10-1|.|TRBJ1-1|TRBD1
CASSERGTGEAFF
TGCGCCAGCAGTGAAAGAGGGACAGGTGAAGCTTTCTTT
>TRBV4-2|.|TRBJ2-7|TRBD2
CASSQDESLAVFYEQYF
TGTGCCAGCAGCCAAGACGAGTCGCTAGCGGTTTTCTACGAGCAGTACTTC
>TRBV19|.|TRBJ2-2|.
CASSNPGRKIGELFF
TGTGCCAGTAGTAATCCGGGACGAAAAATCGGGGAGCTGTTTTTT
>TRBV28|few|TRBJ1-4|TRBD1
CASSKGQEGNEKLFF
TGTGCCAGCAGCAAGGGACAGGAGGGTAATGAAAAACTGTTTTTT
>TRBV7-3|.|TRBJ1-1|.
CASSLRGPGRGSNTEAFF
TGTGCCAGCAGCTTAAGGGGGCCAGGGAGAGGTTCGAACACTGAAGCTTTCTTT
>TRBV19|.|TRBJ1-4|TRBD1
CASSARDSGNEKLFF
TGTGCCAGTAGTGCCCGGGACAGCGGTAATGAAAAACTGTTTTTT
>TRBV7-9|.|TRBJ2-3|.
CASSPTTGMNTQYF
TGTGCCAGCAGCCCCACCACAGGGATGAATACGCAGTATTTT
>TRBV30|.|TRBJ1-1|.
CAWGHNTEAFF
TGTGCCTGGGGACATAACACTGAAGCTTTCTTT
>TRBV28|.|TRBJ2-5|.
CASSPGTHTYQETQYF
TGTGCCAGCAGTCCCGGGACACACACGTACCAAGAGACCCAGTACTTC
>TRBV7-6|.|TRBJ2-2|TRBD1
CASSLVFLGGSTGELFF
TGTGCCAGCAGCTTAGTATTTCTAGGGGGCAGCACCGGGGAGCTGTTTTTT
>TRBV15|.|TRBJ2-7|TRBD1
CATSRDRGTGGLYEQYF
TGTGCCACCAGCAGAGATAGGGGGACAGGGGGCCTATACGAGCAGTACTTC
>TRBV19|.|TRBJ2-7|TRBD2
CASSMARGSFEQYF
TGTGCCAGTAGTATGGCTCGCGGGAGTTTTGAGCAGTACTTC
>TRBV11-2|.|TRBJ2-1|TRBD2
CASSLGAGGSSYNEQFF
TGTGCCAGCAGCTTAGGGGCGGGCGGGAGCTCCTACAATGAGCAGTTCTTC
>TRBV5-4|.|TRBJ2-7|TRBD1
CASSLVGTVVYEQYF
TGTGCCAGCAGCTTAGTGGGGACAGTCGTCTACGAGCAGTACTTC
>TRBV6-4|.|TRBJ2-3|.
CASSDRQTWARGITDTQYF
TGTGCCAGCAGTGATCGACAAACCTGGGCAAGAGGGATCACAGATACGCAGTATTTT
>TRBV28|.|TRBJ1-1|.
CASSSTGTLNTEAFF
TGTGCCAGCAGTTCAACCGGGACATTGAACACTGAAGCTTTCTTT
>TRBV5-1|.|TRBJ2-4|.
CASSLNAGVNIQYF
TGCGCCAGCAGCTTGAATGCTGGGGTAAACATTCAGTACTTC
>TRBV7-9|once|TRBJ1-6|.
CASSLRESSYNSPLHF
TGTGCCAGCAGCTTAAGGGAGAGCTCCTATAATTCACCCCTCCACTTT
>TRBV5-1|.|TRBJ2-3|.
CASSASHTDTQYF
TGCGCCAGCAGCGCCAGCCACACAGATACGCAGTATTTT
>TRBV27|.|TRBJ2-5|TRBD1
CASSSYRGQETQYF
TGTGCCAGCAGTTCCTACAGGGGCCAAGAGACCCAGTACTTC
>TRBV7-2|once|TRBJ1-1|TRBD1
CASSLGNRGDTEAFF
TGTGCCAGCAGCTTAGGGAACAGGGGGGACACTGAAGCTTTCTTT
>TRBV2|few|TRBJ1-4|.
CASSEDGIGARVNEKLFF
TGTGCCAGCAGTGAAGACGGGATTGGGGCAAGGGTTAATGAAAAACTGTTTTTT
>TRBV9|.|TRBJ1-1|TRBD1
CASSAGTGHRTEAFF
TGTGCCAGCAGCGCTGGGACAGGGCATAGGACTGAAGCTTTCTTT
>TRBV9|once|TRBJ2-5|TRBD1
CASSATGGVPGRYAQYF
TGTGCCAGCAGCGCTACAGGGGGCGTCCCCGGTCGTTACGCCCAGTACTTC
>TRBV18|.|TRBJ2-1|TRBD2
CASSPRGLAGGDEQFF
TGTGCCAGCTCACCACGGGGACTAGCGGGAGGCGATGAGCAGTTCTTC
>TRBV25-1|.|TRBJ2-7|.
CASSGGHYYEQYF
TGTGCCAGCAGTGGGGGACACTACTACGAGCAGTACTTC
>TRBV6-1|once|TRBJ1-1|.
CASSEPGTPAFF
TGTGCCAGCAGTGAACCAGGGACTCCGGCTTTCTTT
>TRBV5-4|.|TRBJ2-3|.
CASKVGGRVGTDTQYF
TGTGCCAGCAAGGTAGGGGGGAGGGTCGGCACAGATACGCAGTATTTT
>TRBV15|.|TRBJ2-1|.
CATSRLPTQNNEQFF
TGTGCCACCAGCAGACTACCGACTCAGAACAATGAGCAGTTCTTC
>TRBV29-1|.|TRBJ1-3|.
CSVEGESGNTIYF
TGCAGCGTTGAGGGGGAGTCTGGAAACACCATATATTTT
>TRBV7-3|.|TRBJ2-1|.
CASSLRAITGEQFF
TGTGCCAGCAGCTTACGGGCAATCACCGGGGAGCAGTTCTTC
>TRBV6-5|.|TRBJ2-3|TRBD1
CASRADRGRTDTQYF
TGTGCCAGCAGAGCGGACAGGGGAAGGACAGATACGCAGTATTTT
>TRBV4-3|.|TRBJ2-2|TRBD2
CASSQDWTSGSVTGELFF
TGCGCCAGCAGCCAAGATTGGACTAGCGGGAGTGTAACCGGGGAGCTGTTTTTT
>TRBV7-2|.|TRBJ1-2|.
CASSLALKGGVYGYTF
TGTGCCAGCAGCTTAGCGCTAAAAGGGGGGGTCTATGGCTACACCTTC
>TRBV10-1|.|TRBJ2-2|TRBD2
CASIPGAGGPKPGELFF
TGCGCCAGTATCCCTGGGGCGGGAGGGCCTAAACCCGGGGAGCTGTTTTTT
>TRBV5-4|.|TRBJ1-2|.
CASRGRESPNYGYTF
TGTGCCAGCCGCGGCAGGGAGAGCCCTAACTATGGCTACACCTTC
>TRBV5-4|.|TRBJ2-1|TRBD1
CASSMDRAIYNEQFF
TGTGCCAGCAGCATGGACAGGGCAATTTACAATGAGCAGTTCTTC
>TRBV6-5|.|TRBJ2-7|TRBD1
CASSPQGQGYEQYF
TGTGCCAGCAGTCCCCAGGGACAGGGCTACGAGCAGTACTTC
>TRBV5-1|.|TRBJ1-4|TRBD1
CASSLAGQGSEKLFF
TGCGCCAGCAGCTTGGCGGGACAGGGAAGTGAAAAACTGTTTTTT